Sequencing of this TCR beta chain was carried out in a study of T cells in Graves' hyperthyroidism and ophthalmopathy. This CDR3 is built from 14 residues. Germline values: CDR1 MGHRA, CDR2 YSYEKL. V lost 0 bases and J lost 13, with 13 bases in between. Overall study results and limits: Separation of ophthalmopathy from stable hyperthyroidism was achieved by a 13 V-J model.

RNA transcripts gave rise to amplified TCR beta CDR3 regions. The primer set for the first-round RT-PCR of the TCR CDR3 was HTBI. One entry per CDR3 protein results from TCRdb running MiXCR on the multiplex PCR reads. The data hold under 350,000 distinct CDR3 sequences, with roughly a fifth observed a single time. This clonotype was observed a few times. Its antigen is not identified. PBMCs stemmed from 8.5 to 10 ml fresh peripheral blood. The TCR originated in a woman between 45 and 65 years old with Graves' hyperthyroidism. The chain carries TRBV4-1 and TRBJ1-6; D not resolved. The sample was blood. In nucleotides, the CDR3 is TGCGCCAGCAGCCAAGACCCCACCGGCCCCCCCCTCCACTTT. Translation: CASSQDPTGPPLHF.